Following are 21 T cell receptor beta chains from one sample sequenced in a study of technical replicates of blood from a handful of donors. The data were produced by immunoSEQ multiplex PCR, yet TCRdb's version contains in-frame clones alone and is incomplete. The data contain tens of thousands of clones, 95% of them singletons. Sequenced sample: T cells isolated from PBMCs. These receptors were obtained from a human donor in good health.

This clone occurred a few times. The chain recombines TRBV7-9 with TRBJ2-5, with 15 bases identical to TRBD2. After removal of 6 bases from V and 5 bases from J, the junction contained 10 bases not matched to a gene. Germline V lookup: CDR1 SEHNR, CDR2 FQNEAQ (reference sequence). The CDR3 length is 17 residues. Here the CDR3 reads CASRGLAGGESGETQYF. The CDR3, as DNA: TGTGCCAGCAGAGGACTAGCGGGGGGGGAATCCGGTGAGACCCAGTACTTC.

The chain uses TRBV6-5 and TRBJ1-5, with 8 bases identical to TRBD1. V lost 7 bases to trimming and J lost 3 bases; unmatched junction nucleotides: 8. Germline CDR1 and CDR2: MNHEY and SVGAGI. This CDR3 contains 15 residues. In DNA form, the CDR3 reads TGTGCCAGCAAAAAAGGACAGGGCCCCAATCAGCCCCAGCATTTT. Residues: CASKKGQGPNQPQHF.

The V gene is TRBV6-5, the J gene TRBJ1-3; D is ambiguous. The V and J ends lost 0 bases and 1 base respectively, with 7 bases between them. The length of the CDR3 is 15 residues. From germline, CDR1 is MNHEY and CDR2 SVGAGI. CDR3 DNA sequence: TGTGCCAGCAGTTACTCGATGACTTCTGGAAACACCATATATTTT. Translated, it gives CASSYSMTSGNTIYF.

The chain carries TRBV7-9 and TRBJ2-7; 11 nucleotides align to TRBD2. This CDR3 is built from 18 residues. Germline assignment: CDR1 SEHNR and CDR2 FQNEAQ (reference sequence). V was pared by 4 bases and J by 6 bases, with 17 bases of the junction left unmatched. CDR3 in amino acids: CASSSVGSGRAKWGEQYF. DNA of the CDR3: TGTGCCAGCAGCTCCGTGGGTAGCGGGAGGGCCAAGTGGGGCGAGCAGTACTTC. Based on the CDR3 plus reference TRBV7-9 and TRBJ2-7, the full variable domain is DTGVSQNPRHKITKRGQNVTFRCDPISEHNRLYWYRQTLGQGPEFLTYFQNEAQLEKSRLLSDRFSAERPKGSFSTLEIQRTEQGDSAMYLCASSSVGSGRAKWGEQYFGPGTRLTVT.

The CDR3 DNA is TGTGCCAGCAGCCAAGCGCCGCAGGGGGCTCAAGAGACCCAGTACTTC. Encoded protein: CASSQAPQGAQETQYF. The chain carries TRBV4-2 and TRBJ2-5; 8 bases line up with TRBD1. CDR3 length: 16 residues. Looked up from germline, CDR1 is LGHNA and CDR2 is YNFKEQ. The V gene end was trimmed by 1 base and the J gene end by 2 bases; junction bases not matched to a gene: 6.

The V call is TRBV6-1, the J call TRBJ2-1; a possible D gene is TRBD2 (6 bases). There are 15 residues in the CDR3. The V end lost 2 bases, the J end lost 7 bases, and 15 bases lay between the germline ends. Per germline, CDR1 MNHNS and CDR2 SASEGT. The CDR3 loop is CASSERRVGGNEQFF. The CDR3 DNA sequence: TGTGCCAGCAGTGAAAGACGTGTTGGGGGGAATGAGCAGTTCTTC.

The rearrangement uses TRBV5-1 and TRBJ2-3; D possibly corresponds to TRBD2 (6 bases). The germline V gene has CDR1 SGHRS and CDR2 YFSETQ. CDR3 length equals 14 residues. V was clipped by 5 bases and J by 4 bases, with 14 bases between them. The chain's CDR3 is CASRLVGGSDTQYF. As DNA, the CDR3 is TGCGCCAGCAGACTAGTCGGGGGTTCAGATACGCAGTATTTT.

The V gene is TRBV14, the J gene TRBJ1-3; D is ambiguous. Germline V gives CDR1 SGHDN, CDR2 FVKESK. This CDR3 comprises 17 residues. V lost 2 bases and J 0 bases, leaving 14 bases between the germline ends. The CDR3 loop reads CASSQWSGGGSGNTIYF. CDR3 in DNA: TGTGCCAGCAGCCAATGGTCTGGCGGTGGCTCTGGAAACACCATATATTTT.

The chain combines TRBV7-5 with TRBJ2-3; the D call in the table, TRBD2, was not verified against the DNA. TRBV7-5 is a known pseudogene. The CDR3 has 12 amino acids. The CDR3 region is CVRNGVGDTQYF. DNA for the CDR3: TGTGTCAGAAACGGAGTTGGAGATACGCAGTATTTT.

The chain joins TRBV5-1 to TRBJ2-4; weak D call: TRBD1 (5 bases). This CDR3 spans 15 amino acids. The V end was cut by 4 bases, the J end by 0 bases, with 11 bases between. Germline-derived CDR1 and CDR2 are SGHRS and YFSETQ. CDR3 in DNA: TGCGCCAGCAGCCAAACAGGAGTAGCCAAAAACATTCAGTACTTC. This translates into CASSQTGVAKNIQYF.

This sequence joins TRBV20-1 and TRBJ2-7; D not certain. The CDR3 contains 10 residues. V was pared by 6 bases and J by 5 bases, with 8 bases between. CDR1 DFQATT and CDR2 SNEGSKA come from the germline V gene (reference sequence). The chain's CDR3 is CSALLNEQYF. The CDR3 region has the DNA TGCAGTGCCCTCCTTAACGAGCAGTACTTC.

V gene TRBV9 combines with J gene TRBJ2-7; TRBD1 agrees at 8 bases. The length of the CDR3 is 14 residues. Per germline, CDR1 SGDLS and CDR2 YYNGEE. V dropped 5 bases and J dropped 3; count of bases not matched to a gene: 7. CDR3 sequence (DNA): TGTGCCAGCAGTCCGGGACAGGCAAACTACGAGCAGTACTTC. Protein product: CASSPGQANYEQYF. The entire variable domain, with the rest obtained from reference TRBV9 and TRBJ2-7, is as follows: DSGVTQTPKHLITATGQRVTLRCSPRSGDLSVYWYQQSLDQGLQFLIQYYNGEERAKGNILERFSAQQFPDLHSELNLSSLELGDSALYFCASSPGQANYEQYFGPGTRLTVT.

The chain recombines TRBV5-5 with TRBJ2-7; 11 bases fit TRBD2. Germline trimming cut 3 bases from V and 0 bases from J; bases unmatched to any gene: 2. Germline loops: CDR1 SGHKS, CDR2 YYEKEE (reference sequence). This CDR3 has 15 residues. CDR3 protein: CASSSLAGGSYEQYF. CDR3 bases: TGTGCCAGCAGCTCGCTAGCGGGGGGCTCCTACGAGCAGTACTTC.

The J gene is TRBJ2-2, the V gene TRBV30, with 8 bases fitting TRBD2. V lost 2 bases and J lost 4; bases outside the gene matches: 9. Per germline, CDR1 GTSNPN and CDR2 SVGIG (reference sequence). The CDR3 spans 16 residues. CDR3 in DNA: TGTGCCTGGAGTCGACTCGCGGGGGGACTCACCGGGGAGCTGTTTTTT. It is translated as CAWSRLAGGLTGELFF.

This chain links TRBV5-1 with TRBJ1-1; 7 nucleotides agree with TRBD1. From germline, CDR1 is SGHRS and CDR2 YFSETQ. The CDR3 spans 14 residues. The J segment lost 4 bases and the V segment lost 5 bases, leaving 8 bases of the junction unmatched. CDR3 sequence: CASRQDRFVTEAFF. The CDR3, as DNA: TGCGCCAGCAGACAGGACAGGTTCGTCACTGAAGCTTTCTTT.

The rearrangement uses TRBV18 and TRBJ1-5; 7 positions agree with TRBD1. CDR1 KGHSH and CDR2 LQKENI come from the germline V gene. This CDR3 has 15 amino acids. The V segment lost 2 bases and the J segment 10 bases; nucleotides outside the gene matches: 11. CDR3 region: CASSPDRESVSPQHF. Written as DNA, the CDR3 is TGTGCCAGCTCACCAGACAGGGAAAGTGTCTCACCCCAGCATTTT.

This sequence joins TRBV6-4 and TRBJ2-5, with 10 bases fitting TRBD2. Germline CDR1 reads MRHNA; CDR2 reads SNTAGT. The J segment lost 3 bases and the V segment lost 2 bases, leaving 3 bases of the junction unmatched. CDR3 length: 15 residues. CDR3 residues: CASSDERGGKETQYF. The CDR3 nucleotides are TGTGCCAGCAGTGACGAGCGGGGGGGCAAAGAGACCCAGTACTTC.

The chain combines TRBV4-2 with TRBJ2-1, with 11 bases matching TRBD2. The V gene's germline CDR1 is LGHNA and CDR2 YNFKEQ. The CDR3 loop spans 15 amino acids. The trim removed 5 bases at V and 7 bases at J, leaving 7 bases unmatched. CDR3 sequence (DNA): TGTGCCAGCAGCGAAACTAGCGGGAGCGGTAATGAGCAGTTCTTC. Translation: CASSETSGSGNEQFF.

The V and J genes are TRBV5-1 and TRBJ2-1; TRBD2 matches 8 bases. The V gene end was trimmed by 3 bases and the J gene end by 6 bases; junction bases not matched to a gene: 8. CDR3 size: 15 residues. Germline CDR1 and CDR2: SGHRS and YFSETQ. CDR3 nucleotide sequence: TGCGCCAGCAGCTACCGAGCGGGGGACCCCAATGAGCAGTTCTTC. Translation gives CASSYRAGDPNEQFF.

The CDR3 reads CASSNRVGYTF. For the CDR3, the DNA is TGTGCCAGCAGTAACAGGGTTGGCTACACCTTC. V usage is TRBV6-1 and J usage is TRBJ1-2, with D tentatively TRBD1 (6 bases). V was cut by 5 bases and J by 7 bases, with 8 bases left in between. This CDR3 has 11 amino acids. Germline V gives CDR1 MNHNS, CDR2 SASEGT.

J is TRBJ1-1 and V is TRBV20-1; no reliable D call. Germline CDR1 reads DFQATT; CDR2 reads SNEGSKA (reference sequence). There are 11 residues in the CDR3. The CDR3 protein is CSAPMNTEAFF. The CDR3 DNA reads as TGCAGCGCTCCCATGAACACTGAAGCTTTCTTT.